The next 17 T cell receptor beta chains were all read from a single sample in a study of blood T cell repertoires in COVID-19. Assay used: immunoSEQ multiplex PCR; TCRdb lists only in-frame clones, some missing. The top ten hold about 3.8% of the sample, which has around 150,000 clones, around 74% seen once. The specimen was peripheral blood. The receptors stem from a woman of 80 years or more with acute or convalescent COVID-19.

For the CDR3, the DNA is TGCAGTGCTAGTAACCTAGCGGAGAAAGGGGGAGAGACCCAGTACTTC. Residues: CSASNLAEKGGETQYF. The rearrangement links TRBV20-1 to TRBJ2-5, with a weak D call TRBD2 (7 bases). The CDR3 consists of 16 residues. V lost 3 bases and J lost 4, with 21 bases in between. Germline V gene lookup returns CDR1 DFQATT and CDR2 SNEGSKA (reference sequence).

The V call is TRBV7-8, the J call TRBJ2-1, with 14 bases matching TRBD2. V trimming: 4 bases; J trimming: 12 bases; junction bases outside the gene matches: 11. Germline CDR1 and CDR2: SGHVS and FQNEAQ. This CDR3 region has 16 residues. The CDR3 nucleotides are TGTGCCAGCAGCTCAAAGTTGACTAGCGGGGGGGCAAGGCAGTTCTTC. It translates to CASSSKLTSGGARQFF.

This clone was observed a few times. V gene TRBV9 combines with J gene TRBJ1-1; no clear D. Germline CDR1 SGDLS, CDR2 YYNGEE. This CDR3 has 14 amino acids. The V gene lost 1 base and the J gene lost 4 bases, with 11 bases spanning the gap. This chain's CDR3 is CASSVTPRGTEAFF. Written as DNA, the CDR3 is TGTGCCAGCAGCGTAACCCCTCGGGGCACTGAAGCTTTCTTT.

J is TRBJ1-3 and V is TRBV15, with a tentative D call TRBD1 (5 bases). V was cut by 0 bases and J by 0 bases, with 12 bases left in between. There are 17 residues in the CDR3. Per the germline V gene, CDR1 is LNHNV and CDR2 is YYDKDF (reference sequence). CDR3 DNA sequence: TGTGCCACCAGCAGAGACCCAGGGTCCAGCTCTGGAAACACCATATATTTT. Its translation is CATSRDPGSSSGNTIYF.

This clone was counted a single time. The gene calls are TRBV6-2 or TRBV6-3 and TRBJ1-2, with 10 bases identical to TRBD1. The CDR3 runs 14 residues. V lost 1 base, J lost 8 bases, and 4 bases stayed unmatched. The germline V gene has CDR1 MNHEY and CDR2 SVGEGT. As DNA, the CDR3 is TGTGCCAGCAGTTACTTGGGACAGGGGCTCGGCTACACCTTC. It yields the protein CASSYLGQGLGYTF.

The chain joins TRBV19 to TRBJ1-1, with TRBD1 matching over 8 bases. CDR3 size: 15 residues. The germline CDR1 and CDR2 sequences are LNHDA and SQIVND (reference sequence). The ends lost 4 bases at V and 8 bases at J; junction bases unmatched: 12. For the CDR3, the DNA is TGTGCCAGTAGTACCACAGGGGGAGGGGGCTCGGAAGCTTTCTTT. It encodes CASSTTGGGGSEAFF.

This clone was seen a handful of times. The chain is built from TRBV30 and TRBJ1-5; 7 nucleotides line up with TRBD1. The CDR3 sequence is 14 residues long. V lost 6 bases and J lost 3; bases outside the gene matches: 8. Germline-derived CDR1 and CDR2 are GTSNPN and SVGIG (reference sequence). CDR3 loop: CACRTGTVNQPQHF. As DNA, the CDR3 is TGTGCCTGTCGGACCGGGACAGTCAATCAGCCCCAGCATTTT.

Note on this clone: The junction differs from germline at one of its ends, possibly a read error. The V call is TRBV7-9, the J call TRBJ2-5; tentative D call: TRBD2 (5 bases). Per germline, CDR1 SEHNR and CDR2 FQNEAQ (reference sequence). This CDR3 region has 17 residues. CDR3 region: CASIAQFSPEGREAQYF. CDR3 nucleotides: TGTGCCAGCATCGCACAATTCAGCCCCGAGGGCCGAGAGGCCCAGTACTTC.

This clone was detected only a few times. The chain employs TRBV7-9 and TRBJ2-1; 15 nucleotides line up with TRBD2. Unmatched junction bases numbered 10, after V lost 5 bases and J lost 8 bases. The CDR3 is 17 residues long. Looked up from germline, CDR1 is SEHNR and CDR2 is FQNEAQ (reference sequence). The CDR3 nucleotides are TGTGCCAGCAGCCTAGAACTCGGGACTAGCGGGAGGCATGAGCAGTTCTTC. Translating it yields CASSLELGTSGRHEQFF.

The V and J genes are TRBV6-4 and TRBJ2-1; D is unresolved. The V and J ends lost 0 bases and 9 bases respectively, with 9 bases between them. This CDR3 has 13 residues. CDR1 is MRHNA, CDR2 SNTAGT, per germline. Written as DNA, the CDR3 is TGTGCCAGCAGTGACTCGAGCCTCCTTGAGCAGTTCTTC. It translates to CASSDSSLLEQFF.

The chain joins TRBV18 to TRBJ1-1, with 12 bases identical to TRBD1. Losses at the gene ends were 4 bases for V and 3 bases for J; bases not matched to a gene: 6. This CDR3 region has 16 residues. Per germline, CDR1 KGHSH and CDR2 LQKENI. The CDR3 nucleotides read TGTGCCAGCTCACGGGGACAGGGGGCCGCGGACACTGAAGCTTTCTTT. Its translation: CASSRGQGAADTEAFF. The full variable domain, in which reference TRBV18 and TRBJ1-1 provide the parts outside the CDR3, is NAGVMQNPRHLVRRRGQEARLRCSPMKGHSHVYWYRQLPEEGLKFMVYLQKENIIDESGMPKERFSAEFPKEGPSILRIQQVVRGDSAAYFCASSRGQGAADTEAFFGQGTRLTVV.

Only a few counts were recorded for this clone. The J gene is TRBJ1-1, the V gene TRBV18; TRBD1 might be the D (6 bases). The CDR3 consists of 13 residues. Looked up from germline, CDR1 is KGHSH and CDR2 is LQKENI. V lost 4 bases to trimming and J lost 3 bases, with 9 bases between them. CDR3 sequence (DNA): TGTGCCAGCTCACTCTCAGGGGACACTGAAGCTTTCTTT. Its protein product is CASSLSGDTEAFF.

This clone was seen a handful of times. The chain recombines TRBV6-1 with TRBJ2-5; TRBD1 matches at 7 bases. The V gene end was trimmed by 3 bases and the J gene end by 1 base; junction bases not matched to a gene: 2. The CDR3 runs to 14 residues. Looked up from germline, CDR1 is MNHNS and CDR2 is SASEGT. The DNA of the CDR3 is TGTGCCAGCAGTGACGACAGGGTCCAAGAGACCCAGTACTTC. Encoded protein: CASSDDRVQETQYF.

The chain is built from TRBV7-2 and TRBJ2-7; maybe TRBD2 (5 bases). Germline assignment: CDR1 SGHTA and CDR2 FQGNSA. V was clipped by 3 bases and J by 3 bases, with 15 bases between them. The CDR3 extends over 15 amino acids. CDR3 amino acids: CASSFGSSLYYEQYF. DNA of the CDR3: TGTGCCAGCAGCTTCGGTTCTAGCTTGTACTACGAGCAGTACTTC.

This chain joins TRBV6-2 or TRBV6-3 and TRBJ2-1, with TRBD1 as a possible D gene (8 bases). Germline V gene sequence: CDR1 MNHEY, CDR2 SVGEGT. The CDR3 is made up of 15 amino acids. The V end was cut by 2 bases, the J end by 12 bases, with 20 bases between. CDR3 protein: CASSYKAGGTGGQFF. In nucleotides, the CDR3 is TGTGCCAGCAGTTACAAGGCCGGGGGGACAGGCGGGCAGTTCTTC.

This chain links TRBV29-1 with TRBJ2-1; TRBD2 matches 8 bases. Germline V gives CDR1 SQVTM, CDR2 ANQGSEA. V shed 6 bases and J 9 bases; nucleotides not matched to a gene: 10. CDR3 length: 13 residues. CDR3 in amino acids: CSVGSGGAGEQFF. The CDR3 bases are TGCAGCGTGGGCTCGGGGGGGGCTGGTGAGCAGTTCTTC.

The CDR3 protein is CSANRVPEQYF. As DNA, the CDR3 is TGCAGTGCAAACAGGGTACCCGAGCAGTACTTC. The chain employs TRBV20-1 and TRBJ2-7; possibly TRBD1 for D (6 bases). Germline CDR1 and CDR2: DFQATT and SNEGSKA (reference sequence). Between the trimmed V and J ends, which lost 6 bases and 6 bases, there was a span of 12 bases. The CDR3 loop spans 11 amino acids.